This T cell receptor beta chain was recorded in a study of cytomegalovirus exposure and HLA in healthy donors. Study summary: HLA-typed donors were the source of approximately 80 million unique TCRs held in an early data release. Of the donors genotyped, about 410 in all, 65% to 90% fell in the Caucasian-associated ancestry cluster.

Germline V lookup: CDR1 SGHDT, CDR2 YYEEEE. This CDR3 is built from 15 residues. Trimming cost V 3 bases and J 5 bases; bases outside gene matches: 4. The PCR was carried out with 60 Vbeta primers and 13 Jbeta primers. Generated by immunoSEQ multiplex PCR, the TCRdb table keeps only in-frame clones and is missing some. The data contain more than 80,000 clones, roughly 70% of them singletons. As to this clone: Its antigen is undetermined.

Study-level points and caveats: CMV serostatus was the only immune exposure information that was available. Being indistinguishable, some V segments were excluded, TRBV6-2 and TRBV6-3 among them.

Sequences were obtained from PBMCs. The receptor comes from a male donor in good health and CMV-seropositive. The V gene is TRBV5-6, the J gene TRBJ2-2; 10 bases match TRBD1. The CDR3 DNA sequence: TGTGCCAGCAGCTGGGACAGGGGCGGGACCGGGGAGCTGTTTTTT. Encoded protein: CASSWDRGGTGELFF.